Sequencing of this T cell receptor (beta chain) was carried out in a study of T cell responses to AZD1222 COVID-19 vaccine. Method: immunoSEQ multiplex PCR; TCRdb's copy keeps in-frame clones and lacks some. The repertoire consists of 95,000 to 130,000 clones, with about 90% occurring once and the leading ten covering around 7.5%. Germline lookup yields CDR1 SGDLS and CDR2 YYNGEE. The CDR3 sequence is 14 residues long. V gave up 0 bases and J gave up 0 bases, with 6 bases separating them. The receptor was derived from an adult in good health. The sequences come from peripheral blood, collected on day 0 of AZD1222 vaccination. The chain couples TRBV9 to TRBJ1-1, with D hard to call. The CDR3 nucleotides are TGTGCCAGCAGCGTAGACGCTATGAACACTGAAGCTTTCTTT. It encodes CASSVDAMNTEAFF.